This record covers a single TCR beta chain. As yet, its antigen is unknown. The record originates from a study of shared clonotypes between healthy human individuals. Study in general: The plates for each donor numbered three CD4 naive, three CD4 memory, two CD8 naive and one CD8 memory.

Study-wide findings and caveats: Some clonotypes were shared by all four sorted-subset donors, while others were not shared. The non-shared ones had lower generation probabilities than the shared ones. As a rule, naive subsets had a larger estimated richness than memory subsets.

Once extracted for a subset, genomic DNA was divided evenly among several immunoSEQ plates. Data came from immunoSEQ multiplex PCR; TCRdb stores just in-frame clones and leaves some out. The data contain 110,000 or so clones, around two thirds of them singletons. The TCR sequence derives from a woman aged 30 to 39 in good health. Specimen: memory CD8+ T cells sorted from blood. Sample subset: CD45RO+ cells pooled with CCR7-negative TemRA cells.

DNA for the CDR3: TGTGCCACCAGCTGGGGCGTTACTGGGGCCGAGCAGTACTTC. It encodes CATSWGVTGAEQYF. V is TRBV15 and J is TRBJ2-7, with D perhaps matching TRBD1 (5 bases). With 5 bases removed from V and 6 bases from J, the gap between germline ends came to 17 bases. The CDR3 has 14 amino acids. Germline V gene data show CDR1 as LNHNV and CDR2 as YYDKDF (reference sequence).